This section outlines one T cell receptor beta chain sequence together with its context. The antigen remains unidentified. Trimming removed 0 bases from V and 3 bases from J, with 11 bases in between. This CDR3 comprises 16 residues. CDR1 and CDR2 from the germline V gene are LGHNA and YSLEER. This record comes from a study of cytotoxic CD8 clonotypes in ibrutinib-treated CLL. Study details: Of the patients, about a dozen were relapsed/refractory, some 15 treatment-naive and 17 to 18 IGHV unmutated. Response samples were taken after a median of approximately 13 months on treatment, range 6 to 36.

Regarding the study as a whole: Public clonotypes, an uncommon group, contracted or remained stable on treatment.

TCRdb's copy holds only in-frame clones and misses some; the assay was immunoSEQ multiplex PCR. The table includes some 20,000 clones, approximately 84% detected once. This sequence originates from a human donor with chronic lymphocytic leukemia. The sample consisted of PBMCs, taken before ibrutinib treatment. The rearrangement uses TRBV4-3 and TRBJ1-4; perhaps TRBD1 as D (6 bases). CDR3 protein: CASSQDGRGPNEKLFF. In nucleotides, the CDR3 is TGCGCCAGCAGCCAAGATGGCAGGGGACCTAATGAAAAACTGTTTTTT.